The rows below give T cell receptor beta chains drawn from one sample of a study of OX40 agonist ivuxolimab in advanced cancers. Produced via immunoSEQ multiplex PCR; TCRdb's table is partial and in-frame only. The sample has about 94,000 clones, roughly 95% seen once. Sequenced material: CD4+ or CD8+ T cells sorted from blood, taken in a trial of the OX40 agonist ivuxolimab. These receptors originate from an adult with an advanced solid tumor such as melanoma, head and neck, liver or kidney cancer. The CDR3 runs from the conserved cysteine through the conserved F or W. A D gene is named only where the DNA matches it firmly. Clone size is stated in some rows and not others, as once, few, many or a class when expanded.

clone_size j_call cdr3_length v_call d_call cdr3_nt cdr3_aa
once TRBJ1-4 14 TRBV28 . TGTGCCAGCAGTTTGATAAGGGATAATGAAAAACTGTTTTTT CASSLIRDNEKLFF
once TRBJ1-1 17 TRBV4-2 . TGTGCCAGCAGCCAACCCGATTATGTTGAGGGCCCCCTTGAAGCTTTCTTT CASSQPDYVEGPLEAFF
. TRBJ1-1 15 TRBV7-9 . TGTGCCAGCAGCTTAGTAGGTACAGGGAACACTGAAGCTTTCTTT CASSLVGTGNTEAFF
. TRBJ1-5 12 TRBV28 . TGTGCCAGCAGTTTAGCAGGGATCGGCCAGCATTTT CASSLAGIGQHF
. TRBJ2-1 16 TRBV7-8 TRBD2 TGTGCCAGCAGCTTAGTCGGCGGGAGCTCCTACAATGAGCAGTTCTTC CASSLVGGSSYNEQFF
once TRBJ1-3 12 TRBV11-2 . TGTGCCAGCAGCCCTCAGGGTTCAACCATATATTTT CASSPQGSTIYF
. TRBJ1-2 15 TRBV4-3 . TGCGCCAGCAGCCAAGATCTTAGGTATTTACCGGGCTACACCTTC CASSQDLRYLPGYTF
. TRBJ2-6 13 TRBV9 . TGTGCCAGCAGCGTTCCTGGGGCCAACGTCCTGACTTTC CASSVPGANVLTF
. TRBJ2-7 14 TRBV4-2 TRBD2 TGTGCCACCGCGACTAGCTTTAGGTCCTACGAGCAGTACTTC CATATSFRSYEQYF
. TRBJ1-3 14 TRBV28 . TGTGCCAGCAGCCCCGCGCCGGTTGGAAACACCATATATTTT CASSPAPVGNTIYF
. TRBJ2-1 13 TRBV5-1 . TGCGCCAGCAGCACCGGGACGAACAATGAGCAGTTCTTC CASSTGTNNEQFF
. TRBJ1-3 16 TRBV9 TRBD1 TGTGCCAGCAGCGTGTCGACAGGGGTCATCGGAAACACCATATATTTT CASSVSTGVIGNTIYF
. TRBJ2-1 13 TRBV6-6 . TGTGCCAGCAGTTCCCCAAACTACAATGAGCAGTTCTTC CASSSPNYNEQFF
. TRBJ1-4 13 TRBV29-1 . TGCAGCGTTGTGGGCGCAACTAATGAAAAACTGTTTTTT CSVVGATNEKLFF
. TRBJ1-2 12 TRBV19 TRBD1 TGTGCCACTGAAAGGGACAGACGGGGCTACACCTTC CATERDRRGYTF
. TRBJ1-1 14 TRBV27 TRBD1 TGTGCCAGCATCCGGACAGGGATGGGCACTGAAGCTTTCTTT CASIRTGMGTEAFF
. TRBJ2-5 15 TRBV11-2 . TGTGCCAGCAGCTTACATGGGACGCCACAAGAGACCCAGTACTTC CASSLHGTPQETQYF
. TRBJ2-2 13 TRBV7-2 . TGTGCCAGCAGCTTGAACCCAAAAGGGGAGCTGTTTTTT CASSLNPKGELFF
. TRBJ2-7 15 TRBV28 . TGTGCCAGCAGTAACGAGGGGGGGCGGACGAACGAGCAGTACTTC CASSNEGGRTNEQYF
. TRBJ1-5 17 TRBV2 TRBD1 TGTGCCAGCAGCCCCGGGACAGGGCTTGAAAGGGGTCAACCCCAGCATTTT CASSPGTGLERGQPQHF
. TRBJ2-1 15 TRBV6-6 TRBD2 TGTGCCAGCAGCCTGACTAGCGGGAGCGGGAATGAGCAGTTCTTC CASSLTSGSGNEQFF
. TRBJ2-2 18 TRBV4-3 TRBD1 TGCGCCAGCAGCCAAGCCGTACCGGGACAGACAAACACCGGGGAGCTGTTTTTT CASSQAVPGQTNTGELFF
. TRBJ2-3 15 TRBV7-2 . TGTGCCAGCAGCTTAGCGCTAATGGGCACAGATACGCAGTATTTT CASSLALMGTDTQYF
. TRBJ2-5 13 TRBV5-4 . TGTGCCAGCAGCTTGGATGGGTTGGAGACCCAGTACTTC CASSLDGLETQYF
. TRBJ1-3 14 TRBV6-5 . TGTGCCAGCAGTGGACAGCACTCTGGAAACACCATATATTTT CASSGQHSGNTIYF
. TRBJ2-1 17 TRBV21-1 . TGTGCCAGCGGGCTGACTAGCGGGACGCCCGCCTTAAATGAGCAGTTCTTC CASGLTSGTPALNEQFF
. TRBJ1-1 14 TRBV10-2 . TGCGCCAGCAGGGAGACAGGAGGACGCACTGAAGCTTTCTTT CASRETGGRTEAFF
. TRBJ1-1 16 TRBV5-1 TRBD1 TGCGCCAGCAAGTTCCGGGACAGGGGGATGAACACTGAAGCTTTCTTT CASKFRDRGMNTEAFF
. TRBJ2-5 16 TRBV9 . TGTGCCAGCAGCGTAGCTACAAGTAATTTCCAAGAGACCCAGTACTTC CASSVATSNFQETQYF
. TRBJ1-1 14 TRBV5-1 . TGCGCCAGCAGAGTCATGGGGACCGACACTGAAGCTTTCTTT CASRVMGTDTEAFF
once TRBJ1-2 14 TRBV5-4 TRBD1 TGTGCCAGCAGCTTTGGACAGGCGAACTATGGCTACACCTTC CASSFGQANYGYTF
. TRBJ1-2 12 TRBV13 . TGTGCCAGCAGCTTTCTAAGGGAAGGCTACACCTTC CASSFLREGYTF
once TRBJ1-2 8 TRBV7-9 . TGTGCCAGCAAGACAGACACCTTC CASKTDTF
. TRBJ1-2 11 TRBV19 . TGTGCCAGTAAAGGGAACTATGGCTACACCTTC CASKGNYGYTF
. TRBJ1-3 17 TRBV7-8 . TGTGCCAGCAGCTCCCTACGTGACGGGGGCTCTGGAAACACCATATATTTT CASSSLRDGGSGNTIYF
. TRBJ1-1 13 TRBV5-4 TRBD1 TGTGCCAGCAGGGGACAGGTTGGCCCTGAAGCTTTCTTT CASRGQVGPEAFF
. TRBJ2-7 13 TRBV5-1 . TGCGCCAGCAGCTTTGAGCTGGGGTACGAGCAGTACTTC CASSFELGYEQYF
. TRBJ1-2 17 TRBV28 TRBD1 TGTGCCAGCAGTTCCGCCCTGACAGGGGGTCTTATTTATGGCTACACCTTC CASSSALTGGLIYGYTF
. TRBJ2-1 15 TRBV6-5 TRBD2 TGTGCCAGCAGGGCGGGAGTCTCAATCCTCAATGAGCAGTTCTTC CASRAGVSILNEQFF
. TRBJ1-1 13 TRBV7-2 . TGTGCCAGCAGCGCACAGGGGAACACTGAAGCTTTCTTT CASSAQGNTEAFF
few TRBJ2-7 11 TRBV20-1 . TGCAGTGCTAGTGGCCAGAACGAGCAGTACTTC CSASGQNEQYF
. TRBJ2-3 16 TRBV7-2 TRBD2 TGTGCCAGCAGCTTACCCTTGGCGGGGGGGATAGATACGCAGTATTTT CASSLPLAGGIDTQYF
. TRBJ2-3 16 TRBV4-2 . TGTGCCAGCAGCCAAGCGGGGGCCCCTAGCACAGATACGCAGTATTTT CASSQAGAPSTDTQYF
. TRBJ2-2 15 TRBV2 TRBD2 TGTGCCAGCAGCGCGGGACTAGCACGCATCCAGGAGCTGTTTTTT CASSAGLARIQELFF
few TRBJ1-3 13 TRBV10-3 . TGTGCCATGGCAGCGGGCTCTGGAAACACCATATATTTT CAMAAGSGNTIYF
. TRBJ1-1 14 TRBV21-1 . TGTGCCAGCAGCAGCCGCGGGGGGGGCACTGAAGCTTTCTTT CASSSRGGGTEAFF
. TRBJ2-3 16 TRBV5-4 TRBD2 TGTGCCAGCAGCCAAGATCCCAGCGGGAGGACAGATACGCAGTATTTT CASSQDPSGRTDTQYF
. TRBJ2-2 13 TRBV7-2 . TGTGCCAGCAGCCCGACGAACACCGGGGAGCTGTTTTTT CASSPTNTGELFF
. TRBJ2-7 11 TRBV5-6 . TGTGCCAGCAGCTGGACCTACGAGCAGTACTTC CASSWTYEQYF
few TRBJ1-4 14 TRBV19 . TGTGCCAGTAGGACGGGGGAGGCTAATGAAAAACTGTTTTTT CASRTGEANEKLFF
. TRBJ2-1 12 TRBV6-6 TRBD1 TGTGCCTCTGGCCCCAGGGGGAATGAGCAGTTCTTC CASGPRGNEQFF
. TRBJ1-5 16 TRBV23-1 . TGCGCCAGCAGTCATACCCCGGCAGGTAGCAATCAGCCCCAGCATTTT CASSHTPAGSNQPQHF
once TRBJ1-5 17 TRBV7-2 . TGTGCCAGCAGGTACGGCCCGGCAATTAATAGCAATCAGCCCCAGCATTTT CASRYGPAINSNQPQHF
. TRBJ2-1 15 TRBV11-2 TRBD2 TGTGCCAGCAGCTCCGGGCTAGCGGTCTACAATGAGCAGTTCTTC CASSSGLAVYNEQFF
. TRBJ2-1 15 TRBV4-2 . TGTGCCAGCAGCCTCCCAGCGGTTACCTACAATGAGCAGTTCTTC CASSLPAVTYNEQFF
. TRBJ1-6 16 TRBV28 . TGTGCCAGCAGCTATGCCGGGACTGTTTATAATTCACCCCTCCACTTT CASSYAGTVYNSPLHF
. TRBJ1-2 11 TRBV30 . TGTGCCTGGAGTGTATCGGTGGGCTACACCTTC CAWSVSVGYTF
. TRBJ1-1 15 TRBV5-8 . TGTGCCAGCAGCTTGGGATATCGGGGGGAGGGTGAAGCTTTCTTT CASSLGYRGEGEAFF
. TRBJ1-5 18 TRBV21-1 . TGTGCCAGCAGTCTTAAAGGGAAGGGGACAGGGGCCGATCAGCCCCAGCATTTT CASSLKGKGTGADQPQHF
. TRBJ2-1 15 TRBV18 . TGTGCCAGCTCACCCTTTTCGAAGTGGGACAATGAGCAGTTCTTC CASSPFSKWDNEQFF